This TCR beta chain was sequenced during a study of T cells after posttransplantation cyclophosphamide. J lost 5 bases, V lost 3 bases, and 17 bases had no gene match. Germline V gene lookup returns CDR1 SGDLS and CDR2 YYNGEE. There are 19 residues in the CDR3. Libraries were prepared by immunoSEQ multiplex PCR; TCRdb keeps only in-frame clonotypes and omits some of them. This sample has 45,000 to 55,000 clones, each found more than once. What was sequenced was PBMCs. The TCR originated in a man aged 35 to 55 in good health, CMV-negative, and a related stem cell transplant donor. The chain carries TRBV9 and TRBJ2-3; 11 bases align to TRBD1. The CDR3 nucleotides are TGTGCCAGCAGCGCCCAAAGGACAGGGGGCGGGCGATGGATAGATACGCAGTATTTT. Encoded protein: CASSAQRTGGGRWIDTQYF.